This record covers a single TCR beta chain. What it binds is unknown. V lost 0 bases and J 2 bases, leaving 14 bases between the germline ends. This CDR3 has 16 residues. Germline lookup yields CDR1 MNHNY and CDR2 SVGAGI (reference sequence). The isolated RNA, all of it, was reverse transcribed, so expressed TCRB transcripts were what got sequenced. The method was immunoSEQ multiplex PCR; TCRdb's version includes in-frame clones alone and lacks a portion of them. The sample lists about 9,200 clones; approximately 80% were seen once. This sample was taken from a study of beta chain features in type 1 diabetes. Study observations and caveats: A pattern of fewer insertions and more deletions at VDJ junctions was seen in type 1 diabetes patients.

The receptor was isolated from a woman aged 18-30 years in good health. The chain couples TRBV6-6 to TRBJ2-7, with a weak D call TRBD1 (6 bases). Sequenced material: Tregs from blood. CDR3 in DNA: TGTGCCAGCAGTTACTCATCGGGACAAAGGACCTACGAGCAGTACTTC. Protein product: CASSYSSGQRTYEQYF.